This T cell receptor (beta chain) was sequenced for a study of blood T cell repertoires in COVID-19. Looked up from germline, CDR1 is LGHDT and CDR2 is YNNKEL (reference sequence). The CDR3 runs 17 residues. The V and J ends lost 0 bases and 3 bases, in that order; junction bases with no gene match: 6. Data came from immunoSEQ multiplex PCR; TCRdb stores just in-frame clones and leaves some out. The data contain some 51,000 clones, less than 95% of them singletons. This chain connects TRBV3-1 (or the pseudogene TRBV3-2) to TRBJ2-1; 9 bases line up with TRBD2. This TCR was recovered from a man aged 45-60 years with acute or convalescent COVID-19. Specimen: peripheral blood. The CDR3 DNA follows: TGTGCCAGCAGCCAAGAAAAACTAGCGGGTATCTACAATGAGCAGTTCTTC. Residues: CASSQEKLAGIYNEQFF.